These 17 T cell receptor beta chains came from one sample sequenced in a study of T cell repertoires in cytomegalovirus infection. From the reads, TCRdb called clonotypes with MiXCR, one entry per CDR3 protein. The sample gives hundreds of thousands of distinct CDR3 sequences, approximately 6.7% of which show up once; about 6.3% is in the top ten. The sequenced sample was PBMCs. The receptor source for this set is a human donor in good health (CMV status not recorded). Some clones in this sample may be carry-over from other donors' samples.

The genes are TRBV20-1 and TRBJ1-1, with D maybe TRBD1 (5 bases). The V gene's germline CDR1 is DFQATT and CDR2 SNEGSKA (reference sequence). The CDR3 is 13 amino acids. V lost 6 bases to trimming and J lost 4 bases, with 15 bases between them. For the CDR3, the DNA is TGCAGTGCCAGGGTTGGGTCGGGCACTGAAGCTTTCTTT. Protein: CSARVGSGTEAFF.

This clonotype occurred many times. The chain is built from TRBV6-2 or TRBV6-3 and TRBJ1-3, with D uncertain. The CDR3 contains 14 residues. Germline V gene sequence: CDR1 MNHEY, CDR2 SVGEGT. V was trimmed by 6 bases and J by 0 bases, leaving 9 bases between them. The CDR3 loop reads CASRGVDSGNTIYF. CDR3 nucleotides: TGTGCCAGCAGAGGAGTGGACTCTGGAAACACCATATATTTT.

This clonotype was detected ten times or more. The V call is TRBV20-1, the J call TRBJ2-3, with a tentative D call TRBD2 (6 bases). This CDR3 comprises 16 residues. V lost 0 bases and J 0 bases, leaving 13 bases between the germline ends. Per the germline V gene, CDR1 is DFQATT and CDR2 is SNEGSKA (reference sequence). The CDR3 loop is CSARDRRAGSTDTQYF. The CDR3 region has the DNA TGCAGTGCTAGAGATAGGAGGGCAGGGAGCACAGATACGCAGTATTTT.

The table lists this clonotype with many counts. The CDR3 loop is CASRPPPSTRWTDTQYF. The CDR3 bases are TGTGCCAGCAGACCTCCCCCATCTACCCGGTGGACAGATACGCAGTATTTT. V usage is TRBV11-2 and J usage is TRBJ2-3; the D is unclear. Trimming pared 6 bases from V and 3 bases from J, leaving 22 bases between. In germline, CDR1 is SGHAT, CDR2 FQNNGV. The length of the CDR3 is 17 residues. Using reference TRBV11-2 and TRBJ2-3 for the parts outside the CDR3, the full variable domain is EAGVAQSPRYKIIEKRQSVAFWCNPISGHATLYWYQQILGQGPKLLIQFQNNGVVDDSQLPKDRFSAERLKGVDSTLKIQPAKLEDSAVYLCASRPPPSTRWTDTQYFGPGTRLTVL.

This clonotype was seen repeatedly, ten times or more. The CDR3 is CASSYLGGELFF. CDR3 DNA: TGTGCCAGCAGTTACTTGGGGGGGGAACTGTTTTTT. The chain links TRBV6-5 to TRBJ1-4; a weak D match, TRBD1 (5 bases). Looked up from germline, CDR1 is MNHEY and CDR2 is SVGAGI. The CDR3 totals 12 residues. V gave up 1 base and J gave up 12 bases, with 9 bases separating them.

This clonotype has at least ten counts. This rearrangement joins TRBV6-2 or TRBV6-3 to TRBJ1-1; the D is unclear. The CDR3 is 14 amino acids. V dropped 8 bases and J dropped 0 bases, with 13 bases sitting between them. Per germline, CDR1 MNHEY and CDR2 SVGEGT. The CDR3 DNA is TGTGCCAGCGGATCTCCAGACCTGAACACTGAAGCTTTCTTT. It yields the protein CASGSPDLNTEAFF.

This clonotype was seen at least ten times. The CDR3 reads CASSSRGTTDTQYF. In nucleotides, the CDR3 is TGTGCCAGCAGCTCGCGGGGGACCACAGATACGCAGTATTTT. This sequence joins TRBV7-2 and TRBJ2-3, with 7 bases lining up with TRBD2. With V trimmed by 4 bases and J by 2 bases, 3 bases remained unmatched. Germline V lookup: CDR1 SGHTA, CDR2 FQGNSA. The CDR3 contains 14 residues.

This clonotype was observed a handful of times. The V and J genes are TRBV29-1 and TRBJ1-1, with D uncertain. The CDR3 is 14 residues long. CDR1 SQVTM and CDR2 ANQGSEA come from the germline V gene. Trimming shortened V by 6 bases and J by 3 bases, and 17 bases separated the two germline ends. The CDR3 coding sequence is TGCAGCGTCCGTTCCGCACGACCGGACACTGAAGCTTTCTTT. This translates into CSVRSARPDTEAFF.

This clonotype was counted at least ten times. The rearrangement joins TRBV5-1 to TRBJ2-1, with D possibly being TRBD1 (5 bases). CDR1 and CDR2 (germline): SGHRS, YFSETQ. Trimming cost V 2 bases and J 10 bases, with 16 bases left between them. This CDR3 has 14 residues. CDR3 protein: CASSFTGPVTEQFF. The CDR3, as DNA: TGCGCCAGCAGCTTCACAGGCCCCGTCACGGAGCAGTTCTTC.

With respect to this clonotype: A single base separates this from a much larger clone, so it may be a read error. The chain employs TRBV9 and TRBJ2-3; 9 nucleotides align to TRBD2. The germline V gene has CDR1 SGDLS and CDR2 YYNGEE. This CDR3 comprises 18 residues. The CDR3 nucleotides are TGTACCAGCAGCCGTATAGCGGGGGTAGCAGTGAGCACAGATACGCAGTATTTT. This gives the protein CTSSRIAGVAVSTDTQYF.

This clonotype occurred many times. The chain employs TRBV7-2 and TRBJ1-5; no clear D. Trimming took off 5 bases at V and 2 bases at J, with 10 bases between the two ends. Germline CDR1 reads SGHTA; CDR2 reads FQGNSA. The CDR3 loop spans 14 amino acids. CDR3 region: CASSQDGGNQPQHF. As DNA, the CDR3 is TGTGCCAGCAGCCAGGACGGTGGCAATCAGCCCCAGCATTTT.

This clonotype showed up many times. This chain links TRBV25-1 with TRBJ2-3; 11 positions match TRBD2. From germline, CDR1 is MGHDK and CDR2 SYGVNS. V shed 3 bases, J shed 2 bases, and the junction held 7 bases outside the gene matches. The CDR3 length is 17 residues. In DNA, the CDR3 is TGTGCCAGCAGTGACCCCTTACTAGCGGGGGACACAGATACGCAGTATTTT. Amino acids: CASSDPLLAGDTDTQYF.

This clonotype was counted at least ten times. This rearrangement joins TRBV12-3 or TRBV12-4 to TRBJ1-2; D unclear. This CDR3 is built from 12 residues. V was trimmed by 5 bases and J by 2 bases, leaving 6 bases between them. The CDR3 region is CASSPHNYGYTF. In DNA form, the CDR3 reads TGTGCCAGCAGTCCGCACAACTATGGCTACACCTTC.

Only a few counts were recorded for this clonotype. A clone one base away is much larger, so this may be a read error. V gene TRBV7-9 combines with J gene TRBJ1-6; TRBD1 aligns across 7 bases. The junction had 8 bases not matched to a gene; V was cut back by 3 bases and J by 6 bases. This CDR3 contains 16 residues. Looked up from germline, CDR1 is SEHNR and CDR2 is FQNEAQ (reference sequence). The CDR3 is CASSFRQDRFNSPLHF. The CDR3 region has the DNA TGTGCCAGCAGCTTCAGACAGGACAGGTTTAATTCACCCCTCCACTTT.

The rearrangement joins TRBV29-1 to TRBJ1-2; the D gene is possibly TRBD1 (5 bases). Trimming cost V 3 bases and J 8 bases, with 16 bases left between them. Germline assignment: CDR1 SQVTM and CDR2 ANQGSEA. This CDR3 is built from 13 residues. CDR3 sequence: CSVDEGTMFGYTF. CDR3 DNA sequence: TGCAGCGTTGACGAGGGGACGATGTTCGGCTACACCTTC.

At least ten counts were recorded for this clonotype. V is TRBV6-1 and J is TRBJ2-7; 7 bases map to TRBD1. V lost 7 bases and J lost 3; bases outside the gene matches: 9. This CDR3 has 14 residues. The germline V gene encodes CDR1 MNHNS and CDR2 SASEGT. CDR3 nucleotides: TGTGCCAGCATTTCCCCGGGACAGAGCTACGAGCAGTACTTC. Encoded protein: CASISPGQSYEQYF.

This clonotype has a count of ten or more. The chain carries TRBV6-2 or TRBV6-3 and TRBJ2-6; 7 bases are a match to TRBD1. Germline CDR1 is MNHEY and CDR2 is SVGEGT. This CDR3 is built from 13 residues. V shed 6 bases and J 10 bases; nucleotides not matched to a gene: 6. CDR3 protein: CASRWTGANVLTF. The DNA of the CDR3 is TGTGCCAGCAGATGGACAGGCGCTAACGTCCTGACTTTC.